The 8 T cell receptor beta chains presented below share a single source sample, sequenced in a study of T cell responses to AZD1222 COVID-19 vaccine. TCRdb's table, derived via immunoSEQ multiplex PCR, lists solely in-frame clones and lacks some. The table lists tens of thousands of clones, over 75% of them singletons. Source: peripheral blood, taken 28 days after the second AZD1222 dose. The receptor source for this set is an adult who received the AZD1222 COVID-19 vaccine.

This sequence joins TRBV5-6 and TRBJ1-2; TRBD1 might be the D (6 bases). V lost 0 bases and J 8 bases, leaving 20 bases between the germline ends. Germline lookup yields CDR1 SGHDT and CDR2 YYEEEE. CDR3 length: 16 amino acids. CDR3 residues: CASSLAQGGGPEGYTF. The CDR3 nucleotides read TGTGCCAGCAGCTTGGCCCAAGGTGGGGGGCCCGAGGGCTACACCTTC.

The chain has TRBV7-9 and TRBJ1-4; D is uncertain. The CDR3 spans 15 residues. V shed 2 bases and J shed 7 bases, with 14 bases lying between them. Germline CDR1 and CDR2: SEHNR and FQNEAQ (reference sequence). CDR3 protein: CASSLLTPVGEKLFF. In DNA form, the CDR3 reads TGTGCCAGCAGCTTACTGACCCCCGTCGGTGAAAAACTGTTTTTT.

The chain recombines TRBV27 with TRBJ1-2; 7 nucleotides agree with TRBD1. The CDR3 totals 14 residues. Germline V gives CDR1 MNHEY, CDR2 SMNVEV (reference sequence). V lost 6 bases and J lost 5; bases outside the gene matches: 9. DNA of the CDR3: TGTGCCAGCAGGGACACAGGGGAACCATATGGCTACACCTTC. Translation gives CASRDTGEPYGYTF.

The J gene is TRBJ2-2, the V gene TRBV19, with D perhaps matching TRBD1 or TRBD2 (5 bases each). CDR1 is LNHDA, CDR2 SQIVND, per germline (reference sequence). V lost 1 base to trimming and J lost 3 bases, with 9 bases between them. The CDR3 extends over 15 amino acids. CDR3: CASSIGGTYTGELFF. CDR3 nucleotide sequence: TGTGCCAGTAGTATAGGGGGGACGTACACCGGGGAGCTGTTTTTT. The full variable domain, completed using reference TRBV19 and TRBJ2-2, is DGGITQSPKYLFRKEGQNVTLSCEQNLNHDAMYWYRQDPGQGLRLIYYSQIVNDFQKGDIAEGYSVSREKKESFPLTVTSAQKNPTAFYLCASSIGGTYTGELFFGEGSRLTVL.

V usage is TRBV3-1 (or the pseudogene TRBV3-2) and J usage is TRBJ2-1; TRBD2 aligns across 8 bases. The length of the CDR3 is 12 residues. Trimming took 4 bases from V and 10 from J; bases not matched to a gene: 3. Germline CDR1 is LGHDT and CDR2 is YNNKEL (reference sequence). CDR3: CASSPRTSEQFF. The CDR3 DNA reads TGTGCCAGCAGCCCCAGGACTAGCGAGCAGTTCTTC.

This clone was counted between two and nine times. This sequence joins TRBV5-1 and TRBJ2-7, with a tentative D call TRBD1 (6 bases). The CDR3 runs 19 residues. V gave up 0 bases and J gave up 0 bases, with 22 bases separating them. Germline CDR1 and CDR2: SGHRS and YFSETQ. CDR3 nucleotide sequence: TGCGCCAGCAGCTTGGGAAGTTCGGTGGGACAATACTTCTCCTACGAGCAGTACTTC. Protein: CASSLGSSVGQYFSYEQYF.

V gene TRBV7-8 combines with J gene TRBJ2-1; 8 nucleotides match TRBD2. The CDR3 has 17 amino acids. Germline CDR1 is SGHVS and CDR2 is FQNEAQ. The V gene end was trimmed by 6 bases and the J gene end by 1 base; junction bases not matched to a gene: 11. This chain's CDR3 is CASRYRPGGASYNEQFF. The CDR3 DNA sequence: TGTGCCAGCAGATATCGGCCGGGGGGGGCATCCTACAATGAGCAGTTCTTC. The full variable domain, in which reference TRBV7-8 and TRBJ2-1 provide the parts outside the CDR3, is GAGVSQSPRYKVAKRGQDVALRCDPISGHVSLFWYQQALGQGPEFLTYFQNEAQLDKSGLPSDRFFAERPEGSVSTLKIQRTQQEDSAVYLCASRYRPGGASYNEQFFGPGTRLTVL.

The chain recombines TRBV10-3 with TRBJ1-1, with D perhaps TRBD1 (5 bases). This CDR3 is 14 amino acids long. Germline lookup yields CDR1 ENHRY and CDR2 SYGVKD. The germline V and J ends were trimmed by 0 bases and 1 base, with 6 bases remaining between them. CDR3 protein: CAISESDRNTEAFF. Here the CDR3 DNA reads TGTGCCATCAGTGAGTCCGACAGGAACACTGAAGCTTTCTTT.